A single T cell receptor (beta chain) is shown here with its context. This specimen belongs to a study of blood T cell repertoires in COVID-19. Study background: The samples span acute and convalescent COVID-19 from the United States, Italy and Spain. From T cells, B-cell-depleted T cells, or PBMCs came the material, which was cDNA or gDNA.

Source study methods: Estimates of nucleated cell counts were drawn from the amplification of reference gene primers. Data came from immunoSEQ multiplex PCR; TCRdb stores just in-frame clones and leaves some out. That table gives V, J and clone size, and the DNA gave D and trimming. This sample has more than 75,000 clones; around 89% occur once, and the top ten carry 2.5% to 3%. V was pared by 0 bases and J by 8 bases, with 13 bases between. This CDR3 comprises 14 residues. Germline CDR1 and CDR2: LGHNA and YNFKEQ. Followed over time, Seattle patients had been enrolled while infection was active. The source material was peripheral blood. The chain couples TRBV4-2 to TRBJ1-2; D is ambiguous. The clonotype originates from a man aged 50 to 59 with COVID-19, enrolled during active disease. The CDR3 here is CASSQDPGSRGYTF. The CDR3 DNA reads as TGTGCCAGCAGCCAAGATCCGGGTTCCCGCGGCTACACCTTC.